The text below deals with one T cell receptor (beta chain). RNA and DNA were co-extracted from approximately 20-30 mg of unsorted bulk tissue. Five separate regions of each tumor underwent sampling. Tumor samples uniformly had over 80% viable tumor cells. The source of the sample is a study of tumor-infiltrating lymphocytes in primary liver carcinoma. Study details: The study enrolled male and female patients aged 30 to 69 years. Each sample had roughly 3.5 to 8 million productive TCRbeta reads regardless of tissue type.

The input was approximately 500 ng total RNA; TCR beta cDNA was made from it with a constant-region primer. Each TCR beta library was derived from three nested multiplex PCR rounds that employed slightly modified ARM-PCR. The first two PCR rounds, around 10 cycles each, used TRBV1-TRBV30 forward primers and a C-beta reverse primer. Via MiXCR, TCRdb re-called the multiplex PCR reads, giving one row per CDR3 protein. Of approximately 24,000 distinct CDR3 sequences in the sample, nearly 80% were seen once. This CDR3 is 17 amino acids long. With 3 bases removed from V and 13 bases from J, the gap between germline ends came to 28 bases. Germline CDR1 SEHNR, CDR2 FQNEAQ (reference sequence).

The clonotype originates from a man aged 40-49 years with primary liver carcinoma and hepatitis B virus infection. The V call is TRBV7-9, the J call TRBJ2-1, with D possibly matching TRBD1 (6 bases). Material: liver tumor tissue from sampling region 3. Stated subset: tumor region T3, left-lateral pole. CDR3 nucleotide sequence: TGTGCCAGCAGCTTGTCATATCAGGGGCCTAAAACAAAAGATCAGTTCTTC. Translating gives CASSLSYQGPKTKDQFF.